The 30 T cell receptor beta chains reported below all come from one sample, sequenced in a study of OX40 agonist ivuxolimab in advanced cancers. Library prep was done by the immunoSEQ multiplex PCR assay. In its TCRdb copy, this immuneACCESS table keeps in-frame sequences only and misses some clones. Where compared with another copy, unresolved V genes explain less than half of these, and the others have no known cause. This sample holds around 12,000 clones; around 87% were observed only once. Together, the top ten hold 45% to 50% of the sample. Here the sequenced sample was CD4+ or CD8+ T cells sorted from blood, taken in a trial of the OX40 agonist ivuxolimab. These receptor sequences come from an adult with an advanced solid tumor such as melanoma, head and neck, liver or kidney cancer.

The DNA for the CDR3 is TGTGCCAGCAGCTTGTACAATCAGCCCCAGCATTTT. Encoded protein: CASSLYNQPQHF. The chain joins TRBV7-9 to TRBJ1-5; D not certain. The length of the CDR3 is 12 residues. Trimming pared 3 bases from V and 3 bases from J, leaving 3 bases between. Germline CDR1 SEHNR, CDR2 FQNEAQ (reference sequence).

The chain joins TRBV28 to TRBJ2-2, with 8 nucleotides matching TRBD1. The germline CDR1 and CDR2 sequences are MDHEN and SYDVKM. The V segment lost 8 bases and the J segment 2 bases; nucleotides outside the gene matches: 7. This CDR3 region has 15 residues. This CDR3 is CASERTGTNTGELFF. CDR3 sequence (DNA): TGTGCCAGCGAACGGACAGGGACTAACACCGGGGAGCTGTTTTTT.

This chain joins TRBV10-1 and TRBJ2-2; the D is unclear. With 6 bases removed from V and 5 bases from J, the gap between germline ends came to 10 bases. Per the germline V gene, CDR1 is WNHNN and CDR2 is SYGVQD (reference sequence). This CDR3 has 13 amino acids. CDR3 residues: CASSATETGELFF. DNA of the CDR3: TGCGCCAGCAGCGCTACAGAAACCGGGGAGCTGTTTTTT.

This clone was counted a few times. The V and J genes are TRBV6-5 and TRBJ2-1; D is ambiguous. The CDR3 has 13 amino acids. In germline, CDR1 is MNHEY, CDR2 SVGAGI. Trimming removed 9 bases at V and 12 bases at J, with 21 bases between. The CDR3 coding sequence is TGTGCCAGAACAAAATCGGTGGAGCTTGGGCAGTTCTTC. This encodes CARTKSVELGQFF.

The V gene is TRBV6-4, the J gene TRBJ2-1, with 11 bases lining up with TRBD2. The germline CDR1 and CDR2 sequences are MRHNA and SNTAGT. The trim removed 4 bases at V and 5 bases at J, leaving 4 bases unmatched. The CDR3 has 15 amino acids. CDR3 sequence: CASSATSGGNNEQFF. For the CDR3, the DNA is TGTGCCAGCAGTGCCACTAGCGGGGGAAACAATGAGCAGTTCTTC.

Concerning this clone itself: Additional DNA sequences in this sample encode the identical CDR3. V is TRBV11-2 and J is TRBJ2-1, with no clear D. Germline CDR1 reads SGHAT; CDR2 reads FQNNGV. V lost 3 bases, J lost 4 bases, and 4 bases lay in between. The CDR3 loop spans 12 amino acids. The CDR3 bases are TGTGCCAGCAGCTTGAAATACAATGAGCAGTTCTTC. Its translation: CASSLKYNEQFF.

This clone was recorded only once. This chain uses TRBV28 with TRBJ2-7; TRBD1 aligns across 7 bases. J gave up 3 bases and V 5 bases, and 10 bases lay outside the gene matches. Per germline, CDR1 MDHEN and CDR2 SYDVKM. This CDR3 has 15 amino acids. The CDR3 region is CASSPYRGVNYEQYF. The CDR3 DNA reads as TGTGCCAGCAGTCCATACAGGGGTGTGAACTACGAGCAGTACTTC.

A word on this clone: Other nucleotide sequences in the sample specify the same CDR3. V and J are TRBV9 and TRBJ1-3; D is unclear. This CDR3 has 12 residues. From germline, CDR1 is SGDLS and CDR2 YYNGEE. V lost 0 bases and J 3 bases, leaving 1 base between the germline ends. The CDR3 sequence: CASSVGGNTIYF. As DNA, the CDR3 is TGTGCCAGCAGCGTAGGTGGAAACACCATATATTTT.

The genes are TRBV7-9 and TRBJ2-7; TRBD2 matches 9 bases. This CDR3 region has 16 residues. J was trimmed by 2 bases and V by 1 base; bases with no gene match: 6. Germline CDR1 and CDR2: SEHNR and FQNEAQ (reference sequence). The DNA for the CDR3 is TGTGCCAGCAGCTTAGATGGCGGGAGGGCCCCCTACGAGCAGTACTTC. Its protein product is CASSLDGGRAPYEQYF. Complete variable domain (other parts from reference TRBV7-9 and TRBJ2-7): DTGVSQNPRHKITKRGQNVTFRCDPISEHNRLYWYRQTLGQGPEFLTYFQNEAQLEKSRLLSDRFSAERPKGSFSTLEIQRTEQGDSAMYLCASSLDGGRAPYEQYFGPGTRLTVT.

The chain joins TRBV6-5 to TRBJ2-7, with TRBD1 identical over 11 bases. The ends lost 1 base at V and 2 bases at J; junction bases unmatched: 4. The CDR3 runs 16 residues. Germline values: CDR1 MNHEY, CDR2 SVGAGI. The CDR3 nucleotides are TGTGCCAGCAGTTACTTACCGGGACAGGGGGCCTACGAGCAGTACTTC. Protein product: CASSYLPGQGAYEQYF.

The V and J genes are TRBV4-3 and TRBJ2-1; perhaps D is TRBD1 or TRBD2 (6 bases each). The CDR3 has 17 amino acids. Trimming shortened V by 0 bases and J by 3 bases, and 15 bases separated the two germline ends. The germline V gene has CDR1 LGHNA and CDR2 YSLEER. The CDR3 DNA follows: TGCGCCAGCAGCCAAGATCACTCGGGGGCAGTCTACAATGAGCAGTTCTTC. Its protein product is CASSQDHSGAVYNEQFF.

The chain recombines TRBV28 with TRBJ2-5; D possibly corresponds to TRBD1 (7 bases). The closer fit of TRBJ2-7 to the DNA end suggests the J call may be wrong. This CDR3 contains 14 residues. CDR1 MDHEN and CDR2 SYDVKM come from the germline V gene. CDR3 DNA sequence: TGTGCCAGCAGCCAGGCAGGGGGGAGGTACGAGCAGTACTTC. Translated, it gives CASSQAGGRYEQYF.

CDR3 region: CASTPSVGVYEQYF. The CDR3, as DNA: TGTGCCAGTACCCCGAGCGTCGGCGTCTACGAGCAGTACTTC. This chain connects TRBV19 to TRBJ2-7; no definite D call. The germline V gene encodes CDR1 LNHDA and CDR2 SQIVND (reference sequence). V shed 7 bases and J shed 3 bases, with 16 bases lying between them. This CDR3 contains 14 residues.

The CDR3 spells CASSVLAGVLGEQFF. The CDR3 coding sequence is TGTGCCAGCAGTGTACTAGCGGGAGTGCTCGGTGAGCAGTTCTTC. The V gene is TRBV25-1, the J gene TRBJ2-1; 11 nucleotides agree with TRBD2. Germline CDR1 is MGHDK and CDR2 is SYGVNS. V was pared by 4 bases and J by 9 bases, with 8 bases of the junction left unmatched. This CDR3 has 15 residues. Full variable domain (rest looked up from reference TRBV25-1 and TRBJ2-1): EADIYQTPRYLVIGTGKKITLECSQTMGHDKMYWYQQDPGMELHLIHYSYGVNSTEKGDLSSESTVSRIRTEHFPLTLESARPSHTSQYLCASSVLAGVLGEQFFGPGTRLTVL.

DNA for the CDR3: TGCGCCAGCAGCCTCCGGACTAGCGGGGGACTTAGAGAGCAGTACTTC. Translation: CASSLRTSGGLREQYF. The chain combines TRBV4-1 with TRBJ2-7, with 13 positions matching TRBD2. The V segment lost 4 bases and the J segment 7 bases; nucleotides outside the gene matches: 10. CDR3 size: 16 residues. The germline V gene has CDR1 MGHRA and CDR2 YSYEKL.

The genes are TRBV7-9 and TRBJ1-2, with D unclear. This CDR3 contains 17 residues. V was cut by 5 bases and J by 2 bases, with 21 bases left in between. The germline CDR1 and CDR2 sequences are SEHNR and FQNEAQ (reference sequence). The CDR3 loop is CASSPPTLRTANYGYTF. CDR3 nucleotide sequence: TGTGCCAGCAGCCCGCCTACGCTCAGGACGGCGAACTATGGCTACACCTTC.

The chain links TRBV7-9 to TRBJ2-7, with D perhaps matching TRBD2 (6 bases). Germline V gene data show CDR1 as SEHNR and CDR2 as FQNEAQ (reference sequence). V gave up 4 bases and J gave up 5 bases, with 12 bases separating them. The CDR3 has 13 residues. Here the CDR3 reads CASSSTSWNEQYF. The CDR3 bases are TGTGCCAGCAGCTCGACTAGTTGGAACGAGCAGTACTTC.

This rearrangement joins TRBV7-2 to TRBJ1-4; the match to TRBD1 covers 8 bases. J lost 3 bases, V lost 5 bases, and 5 bases had no gene match. The CDR3 loop spans 15 amino acids. Germline CDR1 is SGHTA and CDR2 is FQGNSA. The CDR3 spells CASSVQGVANEKLFF. CDR3 DNA sequence: TGTGCCAGCAGCGTACAGGGGGTTGCTAATGAAAAACTGTTTTTT.

The chain links TRBV9 to TRBJ2-7; 9 nucleotides align to TRBD1. The CDR3 totals 13 residues. V dropped 3 bases and J dropped 6; count of bases not matched to a gene: 4. Looked up from germline, CDR1 is SGDLS and CDR2 is YYNGEE. This chain's CDR3 is CASSGGQGSEQYF. The CDR3 DNA follows: TGTGCCAGCAGCGGGGGACAGGGCTCCGAGCAGTACTTC.

The chain carries TRBV11-3 and TRBJ2-3; no definite D call. Germline assignment: CDR1 SGHNT and CDR2 YENEEA. The CDR3 contains 14 residues. V lost 4 bases and J lost 0, with 8 bases in between. The CDR3 reads CASSSQPSTDTQYF. CDR3 sequence (DNA): TGTGCCAGCAGCTCTCAACCTAGCACAGATACGCAGTATTTT.

V usage is TRBV7-8 and J usage is TRBJ2-6; D call uncertain. The CDR3 sequence is 14 residues long. The ends were cut back, 4 bases at V and 0 bases at J, with 4 bases in the middle. The V gene's germline CDR1 is SGHVS and CDR2 FQNEAQ. The CDR3 loop is CASSSNSGANVLTF. CDR3 coding DNA: TGTGCCAGCAGCTCTAACTCTGGGGCCAACGTCCTGACTTTC.

This clone has only one observation. V is TRBV5-4 and J is TRBJ2-3, with D perhaps matching TRBD2 (6 bases). Germline values: CDR1 SGHNT, CDR2 YYREEE (reference sequence). Trimming left V 3 bases short and J 3 bases short, with 8 bases between. The CDR3 is 13 residues long. DNA of the CDR3: TGTGCCAGCAGCTGGAGCGGGACAGATACGCAGTATTTT. Its protein product is CASSWSGTDTQYF.

The chain employs TRBV28 and TRBJ1-2; D may be TRBD1 (5 bases). CDR3 size: 13 residues. The V gene lost 6 bases and the J gene lost 6 bases, with 14 bases spanning the gap. Germline-derived CDR1 and CDR2 are MDHEN and SYDVKM. The CDR3 DNA reads TGTGCCAGCAGCCCCGCGGGGCTTAATGGCTACACCTTC. It encodes CASSPAGLNGYTF.

Only a few counts were recorded for this clone. The chain couples TRBV2 to TRBJ2-3; no clear D. Per germline, CDR1 SNHLY and CDR2 FYNNEI. The CDR3 has 13 residues. Trimming stripped 6 bases from V and 2 bases from J, with 9 bases between. CDR3 amino acids: CASRPDTTDTQYF. For the CDR3, the DNA is TGTGCCAGCAGACCCGACACCACAGATACGCAGTATTTT.

This CDR3 reads CATSRELGTGSFYEQYF. CDR3 DNA: TGTGCCACCAGCAGAGAACTAGGGACAGGGTCATTCTACGAGCAGTACTTC. The gene calls are TRBV15 and TRBJ2-7, with 9 bases fitting TRBD1. The CDR3 has 17 residues. J gave up 3 bases and V 0 bases, and 9 bases lay outside the gene matches. The germline V gene has CDR1 LNHNV and CDR2 YYDKDF (reference sequence). Full variable domain (rest looked up from reference TRBV15 and TRBJ2-7): DAMVIQNPRYQVTQFGKPVTLSCSQTLNHNVMYWYQQKSSQAPKLLFHYYDKDFNNEADTPDNFQSRRPNTSFCFLDIRSPGLGDTAMYLCATSRELGTGSFYEQYFGPGTRLTVT.

The chain is built from TRBV2 and TRBJ2-7, with TRBD2 identical over 8 bases. The CDR3 covers 13 residues. The germline V gene has CDR1 SNHLY and CDR2 FYNNEI. J was trimmed by 5 bases and V by 7 bases; bases with no gene match: 7. This CDR3 is CASTHSGRHEQYF. The DNA for the CDR3 is TGTGCCAGCACCCACAGCGGGAGACACGAGCAGTACTTC.

The genes are TRBV7-9 and TRBJ2-7, with D hard to call. There are 16 residues in the CDR3. Germline CDR1 reads SEHNR; CDR2 reads FQNEAQ (reference sequence). Trimming removed 2 bases at V and 4 bases at J, with 18 bases between. Written as DNA, the CDR3 is TGTGCCAGCAGCTTACCCCCCCGGGCCACGGAATACGAGCAGTACTTC. It specifies CASSLPPRATEYEQYF.

The CDR3 bases are TGTGCCAGCAGTTTCCTCCGGACAGGGAACGAGCAGTTCTTC. It codes for CASSFLRTGNEQFF. The chain combines TRBV6-6 with TRBJ2-1, with 8 bases lining up with TRBD1. The CDR3 is made up of 14 amino acids. Germline assignment: CDR1 MNHNY and CDR2 SVGAGI (reference sequence). V was clipped by 4 bases and J by 10 bases; unmatched bases: 9.

The J gene is TRBJ2-3, the V gene TRBV7-6, with 10 positions matching TRBD1. Looked up from germline, CDR1 is SGHVS and CDR2 is FNYEAQ. This CDR3 comprises 15 residues. The V and J ends lost 6 bases and 4 bases, in that order; junction bases with no gene match: 7. The CDR3 is CASRSGTGVADTQYF. The CDR3 region has the DNA TGTGCCAGCAGGTCCGGGACAGGGGTTGCAGATACGCAGTATTTT.

This clone was counted once. This chain joins TRBV7-9 and TRBJ1-4; possible D gene TRBD1, 6 bases. Germline CDR1 SEHNR, CDR2 FQNEAQ (reference sequence). This CDR3 has 15 amino acids. Trimming took 1 base from V and 6 from J, leaving 12 bases between them. Written as DNA, the CDR3 is TGTGCCAGCAGCTTAGATTGGGGGGCCCATGAAAAACTGTTTTTT. Amino acid sequence: CASSLDWGAHEKLFF.